Given below is one T cell receptor beta chain in context. In this sample, this clone turned up once. Its cognate antigen has yet to be identified. No quality values exist for individual bases; no much larger clone is one base distant. The CDR3 runs 13 residues from the cysteine to the phenylalanine. The sequence is cut down to CDR3 DNA, 39 bases in frame from base 1. For this chain, trimming is 6 bases at the V end and 2 bases at the J end, and the number of junction bases without a gene match is 3. The germline V gene yields SQVTM for CDR1 and ANQGSEA for CDR2. This sample stems from a study of neoadjuvant anti-PD-1 for oral cavity cancer (dated by TCRdb to the early 2020s). General notes on the study: Three to four biweekly doses of nivolumab at 3 mg/kg were mostly administered to patients before curative-intent surgical resection. Under RECIST 1.1, a patient counted as a responder if showing complete response, partial response or stable disease, and as a non-responder if showing progression. Patients who did not progress were given a fourth nivolumab dose at about day 43 and had definitive surgical resection on days 50-56. The parent correlative cohort included over nine patients, with an approximately 35% response rate. Findings and caveats that apply to the study as a whole: A higher pretreatment blood Treg/Th17 ratio correlated with both higher pretreatment blood TCRbeta clonality and lower post-treatment tumor TCRbeta clonality. After neoadjuvant nivolumab, significantly higher T cell clonality (Gini index) was found within PBMCs in non-responders than in responders. Only a few patients per response group were included in the TCR analyses, and larger cohorts for validation were called for by the authors.

PBMC libraries used mostly about 450 ng of input genomic DNA for deep sequencing, with six replicates per sample. TCRbeta libraries were prepared with the immunoSEQ hsTCRbeta kit according to the manufacturer's instructions. The completed libraries were mixed into a single pool at 3 nM, then sequenced with an Illumina NovaSeq 6000 S4 flow cell. As for the original processing: The immunoSEQ Analyzer handled quality control and preprocessing of the raw data. The analysis was restricted to productive rearrangements, with each unique CDR3 amino acid sequence defining a clonotype. Repertoire clonality was estimated as the Gini-Simpson index, which was calculated using the R package tcR. Student's t test was used to compare Gini indices, while Pearson correlation assessed associations with tumor size change. TCRdb took this table from immuneACCESS and kept in-frame rearrangements with V and J called. Such tables lack part of the clones; where checked against another copy, unresolved V genes explain under half of the gap, and the rest is unexplained. V and J calls and clone size come straight from that table; D and trimming were deduced from the DNA. The sample records roughly 60,000 clones, approximately 79% of which are singletons. The top ten clonotypes cover 2.5% to 3% of the sample.

This sample's time point label indicates: before neoadjuvant nivolumab. Patients had been newly diagnosed with stage II-IVA oral cavity squamous cell carcinoma, and no prior systemic or radiation treatment had been given to the patients. The cohort was made up of patients with locally advanced, HPV-negative oral cavity squamous cell carcinoma. Peripheral blood mononuclear cells were analyzed directly, without maintenance or expansion in culture. Samples were obtained from a longitudinal correlative study of a single-arm phase II trial of neoadjuvant nivolumab in oral cavity squamous cell carcinoma. Subject-matched pre- and post-treatment PBMCs and tumors from three responders and three non-responders underwent genomic DNA-based TCRbeta sequencing. Peripheral blood mononuclear cells were collected before nivolumab treatment and again after treatment, at the time of surgery. The Maxwell RSC DNA from Cells kit was used to isolate genomic DNA from PBMCs.

The chain links TRBV29-1 with TRBJ2-7; TRBD2 fits 11 bases in the junction. The specimen comprised PBMCs, sampled before nivolumab (anti-PD-1) treatment. This sequence was found in a person between 35 and 79 years old with oral cavity squamous cell carcinoma. The CDR3 region: CSVRLAGPYEQYF. The bases read TGCAGCGTGCGACTAGCGGGGCCCTACGAGCAGTACTTC.